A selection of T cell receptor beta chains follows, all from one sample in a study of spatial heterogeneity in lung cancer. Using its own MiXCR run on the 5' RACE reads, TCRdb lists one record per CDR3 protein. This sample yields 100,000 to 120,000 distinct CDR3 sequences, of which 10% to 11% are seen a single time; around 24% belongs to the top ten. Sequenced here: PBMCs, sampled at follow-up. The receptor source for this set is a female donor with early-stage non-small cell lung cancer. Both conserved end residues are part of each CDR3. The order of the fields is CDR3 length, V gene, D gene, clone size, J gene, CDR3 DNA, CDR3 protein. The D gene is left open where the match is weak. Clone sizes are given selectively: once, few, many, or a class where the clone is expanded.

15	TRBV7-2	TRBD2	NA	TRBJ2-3	TGTGCCAGCAGCTTAGAACTAGCGGGAGCAAATACGCAGTATTTT	CASSLELAGANTQYF
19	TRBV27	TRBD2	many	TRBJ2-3	TGTGCCAGCAGTTTCAAACCTCCGGGACTAGCGGGAGGGATAGATACGCAGTATTTT	CASSFKPPGLAGGIDTQYF
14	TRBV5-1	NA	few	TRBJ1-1	TGCGCCAGCAGCTCCTTAGGGGATGGGACTGAAGCTTTCTTT	CASSSLGDGTEAFF
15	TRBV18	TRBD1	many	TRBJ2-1	TGTGCCAGCTCACCACGAGGACAGGGGTCCTATGAGCAGTTCTTC	CASSPRGQGSYEQFF
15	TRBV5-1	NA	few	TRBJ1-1	TGCGCCAGCAGCTTGGGGCAGGGTATGAACACTGAAGCTTTCTTT	CASSLGQGMNTEAFF
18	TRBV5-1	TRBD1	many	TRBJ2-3	TGCGCCAGCAGCTTGATACAGGGGGCCCGTCGAAATACAGATACGCAGTATTTT	CASSLIQGARRNTDTQYF
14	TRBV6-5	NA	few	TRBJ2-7	TGTGCCAGCAGTTACCGGGACAATGAGGGAGAGCAGTACTTC	CASSYRDNEGEQYF
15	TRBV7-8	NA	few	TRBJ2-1	TGTGCCAGCAGCTTCAGAAGAAACGAATACAATGAGCAGTTCTTC	CASSFRRNEYNEQFF
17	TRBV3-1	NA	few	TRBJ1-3	TGTGCCAGCAGCTCAAGTGGGGGCCGGGCCACTGGAAACACCATATATTTT	CASSSSGGRATGNTIYF
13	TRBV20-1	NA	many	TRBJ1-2	TGCAGTGCGGGGGGGCAAGACCTCTATGGCTACACCTTC	CSAGGQDLYGYTF
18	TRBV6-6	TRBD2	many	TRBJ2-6	TGTGCCAGCAGTTACCGGATAGCGGGAGGCTCTGGGGCCAACGTCCTGACTTTC	CASSYRIAGGSGANVLTF
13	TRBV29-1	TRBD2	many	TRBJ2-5	TGCAGCGTTGAAATACTAGCGGAAGAGACCCAGTACTTC	CSVEILAEETQYF
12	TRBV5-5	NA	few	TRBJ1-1	TGTGCCAGCAGCACCTGGAACACTGAAGCTTTCTTT	CASSTWNTEAFF
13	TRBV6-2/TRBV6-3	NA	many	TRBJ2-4	TGTGCCAGCAGTCCAATAGCCAAAAACATTCAGTACTTC	CASSPIAKNIQYF
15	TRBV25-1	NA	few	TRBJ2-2	TGTGCCAGCAGTGAATATGGAGGGGCTGTCGGGGAGCTGTTTTTT	CASSEYGGAVGELFF
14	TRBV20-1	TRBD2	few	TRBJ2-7	TGCAGTGCTAGAAGGACTAGCGGCCAGTACGTGCAGTACTTC	CSARRTSGQYVQYF
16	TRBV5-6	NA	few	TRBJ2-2	TGTGCCAGCAGCCGTTGGGTATCCGCGAACACCGGGGAGCTGTTTTTT	CASSRWVSANTGELFF
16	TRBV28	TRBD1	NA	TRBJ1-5	TGTGCCAGCAGCTCCCTTCAGGGGGGCTACAATCAGCCCCAGCATTTT	CASSSLQGGYNQPQHF
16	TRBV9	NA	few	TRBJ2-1	TGTGCCAGCAGCGTAGGGGGCAGGGGCTCCTACAATGAGCAGTTCTTC	CASSVGGRGSYNEQFF
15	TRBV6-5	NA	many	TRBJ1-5	TGTGCCAGCAGTTACTCGTGGACAGAGGATCAGCCCCAGCATTTT	CASSYSWTEDQPQHF
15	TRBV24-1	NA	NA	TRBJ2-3	TGTGCCACCAGTGATCCGGGACATGGATCAGATACGCAGTATTTT	CATSDPGHGSDTQYF
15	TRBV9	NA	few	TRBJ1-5	TGTGCCAGCAGCAGCGGCGGGGGTCGCAATCAGCCCCAGCATTTT	CASSSGGGRNQPQHF
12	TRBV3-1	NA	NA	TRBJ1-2	TGTGCCAGCAGCCAAGAGGCAGGACAGAGCCTCTTC	CASSQEAGQSLF
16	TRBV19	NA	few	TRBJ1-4	TGTGCCAGTAGTATCGAGGTCCAGGGTATAAATGAAAAACTGTTTTTT	CASSIEVQGINEKLFF
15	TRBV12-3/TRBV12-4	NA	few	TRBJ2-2	TGTGCCAGCAGCGAAGCCGGGATAGTCACCGGGGAGCTGTTTTTT	CASSEAGIVTGELFF
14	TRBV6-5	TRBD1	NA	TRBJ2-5	TGTGCCAGCAGTTACCACAGGGGGCGAGAGACCCAGTACTTC	CASSYHRGRETQYF
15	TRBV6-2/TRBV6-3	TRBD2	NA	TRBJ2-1	TGTGCCAGCAGTTACTCCACTAGCGGGAGTACTGAGCAGTTCTTC	CASSYSTSGSTEQFF
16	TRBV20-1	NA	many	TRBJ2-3	TGCAGTGCTAGAGATTTTGTAGCGGCTAGCACAGATACGCAGTATTTT	CSARDFVAASTDTQYF
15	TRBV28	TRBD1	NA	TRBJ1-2	TGTGCCAGCAGTTTACCGGGACAGGGAAACTATGGCTACACCTTC	CASSLPGQGNYGYTF
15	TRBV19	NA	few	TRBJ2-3	TGTGCCAGTAGTTGGCTAGCCGCACAGCCAGATACGCAGTATTTT	CASSWLAAQPDTQYF
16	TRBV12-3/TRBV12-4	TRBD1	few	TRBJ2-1	TGTGCCAGCAGTGCACAGGGGTATAGCTCCTACAATGAGCAGTTCTTC	CASSAQGYSSYNEQFF
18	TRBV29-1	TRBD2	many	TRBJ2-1	TGCAGCGTTGAAGATCTCATGCTGCGGGGGGCGCACGGCAATGAGCAGTTCTTC	CSVEDLMLRGAHGNEQFF
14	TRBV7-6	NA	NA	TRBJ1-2	TGTGCCAGCAGCCCCCAAATGGATTCCTATGGCTACACCTTC	CASSPQMDSYGYTF
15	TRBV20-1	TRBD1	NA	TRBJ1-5	TGCAGTGCACAAGTCCGACAGGGTGACAATCAGCCCCAGCATTTT	CSAQVRQGDNQPQHF
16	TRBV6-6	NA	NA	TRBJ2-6	TGTGCCAGCAGTACGGGACACCTCTCTGGGGCCAACGTCCTGACTTTC	CASSTGHLSGANVLTF
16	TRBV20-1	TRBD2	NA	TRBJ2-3	TGCAGTGCTAGAGCGGGACTAGCGGGAGTTAAAGATACGCAGTATTTT	CSARAGLAGVKDTQYF
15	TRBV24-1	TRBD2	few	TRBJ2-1	TGTGCCACCAGTGATCCCAGCGGGAGACAGGATGAGCAGTTCTTC	CATSDPSGRQDEQFF
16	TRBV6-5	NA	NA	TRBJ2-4	TGTGCCAGCAGTCGACGACAGGTTCTAGCCAGAAACATTCAGTACTTC	CASSRRQVLARNIQYF
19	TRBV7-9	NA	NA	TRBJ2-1	TGTGCCAGCAGCTCAGGTGGGGCGGGCCCTTATAGCTCCTACAATGAGCAGTTCTTC	CASSSGGAGPYSSYNEQFF
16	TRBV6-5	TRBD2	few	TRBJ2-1	TGTGCCAGCAGTCGTACCTTAGCGGGAGGGCGAAATGAGCAGTTCTTC	CASSRTLAGGRNEQFF
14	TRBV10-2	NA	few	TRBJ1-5	TGCGCCAGCAGTGAGAGGGAGGGGAGGCAGCCCCAGCATTTT	CASSEREGRQPQHF
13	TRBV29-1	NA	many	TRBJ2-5	TGCAGCGTGCAGGGGGGACGGGGAGAGACCCAGTACTTC	CSVQGGRGETQYF
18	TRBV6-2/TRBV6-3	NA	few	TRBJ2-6	TGTGCCAGCAGGATGGTATATGACAGACCCTCTGGGGCCAACGTCCTGACTTTC	CASRMVYDRPSGANVLTF
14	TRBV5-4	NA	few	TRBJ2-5	TGTGCCAGCAGCCGGAAACTAGCTCGAGAGACCCAGTACTTC	CASSRKLARETQYF
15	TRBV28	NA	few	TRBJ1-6	TGTGCCAGCAGGCCTGGTGGGGGACCGAATTCACCCCTCCACTTT	CASRPGGGPNSPLHF
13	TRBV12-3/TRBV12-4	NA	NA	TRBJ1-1	TGTGCCAGCAGGAAACGACAGGTGACTGAAGCTTTCTTT	CASRKRQVTEAFF
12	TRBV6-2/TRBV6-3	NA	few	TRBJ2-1	TGTGCCAGCAGTTATCCACGGGACGAGCAGTTCTTC	CASSYPRDEQFF
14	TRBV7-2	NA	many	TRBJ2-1	TGTGCCAGCAGCTTTTTCGGGATGCACAATGAGCAGTTCTTC	CASSFFGMHNEQFF
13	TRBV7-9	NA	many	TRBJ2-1	TGTGCCAGCAGGGAGTTCCCCGGCGATGAGCAGTTCTTC	CASREFPGDEQFF
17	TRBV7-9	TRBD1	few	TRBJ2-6	TGTGCCAGCACCCCCGGGACAGGTTCCTCTGGGGCCAACGTCCTGACTTTC	CASTPGTGSSGANVLTF
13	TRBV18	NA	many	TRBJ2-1	TGTGCCAGCTCACAGACTTCAGGGACTGAGCAGTTCTTC	CASSQTSGTEQFF
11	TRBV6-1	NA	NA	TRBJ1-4	TGTGCCAGCAGCGAAACCGAAAAACTGTTTTTT	CASSETEKLFF
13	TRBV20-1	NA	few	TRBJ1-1	TGCAGTGCTCCTAAGGGGGTGGTCACTGAAGCTTTCTTT	CSAPKGVVTEAFF
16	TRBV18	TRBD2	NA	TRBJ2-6	TGTGCCAGCTCACCGAGTAGCGGGACTGGGGCCAACGTCCTGACTTTC	CASSPSSGTGANVLTF
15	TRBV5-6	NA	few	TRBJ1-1	TGTGCCAGCAGCTCCATAGACAGAACCCTAACTGAAGCTTTCTTT	CASSSIDRTLTEAFF